The 22 T cell receptor beta chains below all came from one sample that was sequenced in a study of blood T cell repertoires in COVID-19. Sequencing used immunoSEQ multiplex PCR; TCRdb keeps in-frame clones, though not all of them. The sample lists about 200,000 clones, approximately 86% occurring once. Sequenced input: peripheral blood. Receptors originate from a woman aged 50 to 60 with COVID-19, enrolled during active disease.

The chain has TRBV30 and TRBJ1-2, with 8 nucleotides matching TRBD1. Germline values: CDR1 GTSNPN, CDR2 SVGIG (reference sequence). The CDR3 is 12 amino acids. V dropped 3 bases and J dropped 6; count of bases not matched to a gene: 3. CDR3 protein: CAWRETGDGYTF. CDR3 DNA: TGTGCCTGGAGGGAGACAGGGGATGGCTACACCTTC. Supplemented by reference TRBV30 and TRBJ1-2, the full variable domain reads SQTIHQWPATLVQPVGSPLSLECTVEGTSNPNLYWYRQAAGRGLQLLFYSVGIGQISSEVPQNLSASRPQDRQFILSSKKLLLSDSGFYLCAWRETGDGYTFGSGTRLTVV.

This clone was seen once. The chain combines TRBV30 with TRBJ2-7; 10 positions agree with TRBD1. J lost 0 bases, V lost 2 bases, and 4 bases had no gene match. The CDR3 extends over 15 amino acids. Germline V gene lookup returns CDR1 GTSNPN and CDR2 SVGIG (reference sequence). CDR3: CAWSPDRGHSYEQYF. Here the CDR3 DNA reads TGTGCCTGGAGTCCCGACAGGGGGCACTCCTACGAGCAGTACTTC.

CDR3 sequence reads: CASSSEPEEQYF. CDR3 in DNA: TGTGCCAGCAGTTCGGAGCCTGAAGAGCAGTACTTC. The chain joins TRBV7-9 to TRBJ2-7; unclear D gene. Trimming pared 6 bases from V and 7 bases from J, leaving 13 bases between. This CDR3 is 12 amino acids long. CDR1 SEHNR and CDR2 FQNEAQ come from the germline V gene (reference sequence).

V gene TRBV24-1 combines with J gene TRBJ1-2, with TRBD1 matching over 7 bases. This CDR3 has 15 residues. V gave up 5 bases and J gave up 5 bases; unmatched junction bases: 10. Germline CDR1 reads KGHDR; CDR2 reads SFDVKD. For the CDR3, the DNA is TGTGCCACCAGTGCCAAAACAGGGGAAGGGTATGGCTACACCTTC. Protein: CATSAKTGEGYGYTF.

This clone has only one observation. The V and J genes are TRBV5-1 and TRBJ1-1; possible D gene TRBD1, 6 bases. Germline-derived CDR1 and CDR2 are SGHRS and YFSETQ. V lost 4 bases, J lost 8 bases, and 12 bases lay in between. The CDR3 extends over 12 amino acids. The CDR3 spells CASSPGTIEAFF. CDR3 nucleotide sequence: TGCGCCAGCAGCCCGGGGACAATAGAAGCTTTCTTT.

The CDR3, as DNA: TGTGCCAGCAGTCCCGACAGGGACGACGGTGAAGCTTTCTTT. Its protein product is CASSPDRDDGEAFF. The chain couples TRBV6-4 to TRBJ1-1; 7 nucleotides align to TRBD1. The CDR3 consists of 14 residues. The V gene's germline CDR1 is MRHNA and CDR2 SNTAGT. V lost 5 bases to trimming and J lost 7 bases; unmatched junction nucleotides: 10.

The sample holds one count of this clone. V and J are TRBV9 and TRBJ1-1, with 8 bases lining up with TRBD1. This CDR3 contains 17 residues. CDR1 is SGDLS and CDR2 is YYNGEE in the germline V gene. V lost 3 bases to trimming and J lost 0 bases; unmatched junction nucleotides: 10. The CDR3 DNA reads as TGTGCCAGCAGCGCCTCCGGGACAGGCTTCATGAACACTGAAGCTTTCTTT. Its protein is CASSASGTGFMNTEAFF.

The chain joins TRBV19 to TRBJ1-2; a possible D gene is TRBD1 (6 bases). CDR3 size: 16 residues. Germline V lookup: CDR1 LNHDA, CDR2 SQIVND (reference sequence). V lost 6 bases to trimming and J lost 0 bases, with 17 bases between them. CDR3 amino acids: CASRTGQPPSNYGYTF. CDR3 DNA sequence: TGTGCCAGTAGGACGGGACAACCCCCTTCTAACTATGGCTACACCTTC.

V and J are TRBV15 and TRBJ1-2; the D is unclear. Trimming pared 1 base from V and 8 bases from J, leaving 14 bases between. This CDR3 is 14 amino acids long. The germline gives CDR1 LNHNV, CDR2 YYDKDF (reference sequence). The CDR3 coding sequence is TGTGCCACCAGCAGAGGCAAAGAGTCGAGCGGCTACACCTTC. Translated, it gives CATSRGKESSGYTF.

This clone was counted a single time. The rearrangement links TRBV6-6 to TRBJ2-2; 10 bases map to TRBD2. Germline lookup yields CDR1 MNHNY and CDR2 SVGAGI (reference sequence). V dropped 5 bases and J dropped 5; count of bases not matched to a gene: 5. The length of the CDR3 is 15 residues. The chain's CDR3 is CASSPSGGGTGELFF. CDR3 in DNA: TGTGCCAGCAGTCCTAGCGGGGGCGGGACCGGGGAGCTGTTTTTT.

The chain has TRBV3-1 (or the pseudogene TRBV3-2) and TRBJ1-5, with 8 nucleotides matching TRBD1. The CDR3 covers 16 residues. V shed 1 base, J shed 6 bases, and the junction held 8 bases outside the gene matches. Germline V gene lookup returns CDR1 LGHDT and CDR2 YNNKEL (reference sequence). In DNA form, the CDR3 reads TGTGCCAGCAGCCAAGGGACAGGGAGGGTGGGTCAGCCCCAGCATTTT. Translating it yields CASSQGTGRVGQPQHF.

The CDR3 here is CASSKYRRNTGELFF. The CDR3 DNA reads TGTGCCAGCAGCAAGTACAGGAGAAACACCGGGGAGCTGTTTTTT. The rearrangement joins TRBV21-1 to TRBJ2-2; the DNA was not used to check the table's D call, TRBD1. TRBV21-1 is deemed a pseudogene. CDR3 length: 15 residues.

The CDR3 region is CASSGYPTGHATNEKLFF. The CDR3 DNA reads TGTGCCAGCAGTGGCTACCCGACAGGGCATGCAACTAATGAAAAACTGTTTTTT. J is TRBJ1-4 and V is TRBV6-1, with 7 positions matching TRBD1. CDR1 is MNHNS and CDR2 is SASEGT in the germline V gene. The CDR3 loop spans 18 amino acids. The trim removed 4 bases at V and 0 bases at J, leaving 11 bases unmatched.

The V gene is TRBV28, the J gene TRBJ1-5, with 7 bases identical to TRBD1. This CDR3 has 15 amino acids. The germline V gene encodes CDR1 MDHEN and CDR2 SYDVKM. With 6 bases clipped from V and 1 base from J, the junction kept 6 bases outside the gene matches. The CDR3 DNA follows: TGTGCCAGCAGGCGCAGGGGGTTCAGCAATCAGCCCCAGCATTTT. It yields the protein CASRRRGFSNQPQHF. Based on the CDR3 plus reference TRBV28 and TRBJ1-5, the full variable domain is DVKVTQSSRYLVKRTGEKVFLECVQDMDHENMFWYRQDPGLGLRLIYFSYDVKMKEKGDIPEGYSVSREKKERFSLILESASTNQTSMYLCASRRRGFSNQPQHFGDGTRLSIL.

The chain is built from TRBV11-1 and TRBJ2-7; maybe TRBD1 (7 bases). Germline CDR1 reads SGHAT; CDR2 reads FQDESV (reference sequence). The CDR3 runs 16 residues. Trimming left V 3 bases short and J 7 bases short, with 22 bases between. The CDR3 DNA reads as TGTGCCAGCAGCTTCCCCTTGGAGGGGGCGTTAGGAGAGCAGTACTTC. Protein sequence: CASSFPLEGALGEQYF.

The V gene is TRBV3-1 (or the pseudogene TRBV3-2), the J gene TRBJ1-1; TRBD1 matches at 10 bases. Germline CDR1 is LGHDT and CDR2 is YNNKEL (reference sequence). V shed 4 bases, J shed 0 bases, and the junction held 5 bases outside the gene matches. The CDR3 contains 16 residues. The CDR3 here is CASSPSDRGVNTEAFF. The CDR3 coding sequence is TGTGCCAGCAGCCCATCGGACAGGGGGGTGAACACTGAAGCTTTCTTT.

The chain recombines TRBV4-3 with TRBJ1-6; 7 bases align to TRBD1. This CDR3 contains 15 residues. CDR1 is LGHNA, CDR2 YSLEER, per germline. V lost 4 bases and J lost 8; bases outside the gene matches: 8. The chain's CDR3 is CASSRYRGGDSPLHF. The CDR3, as DNA: TGCGCCAGCAGCCGTTACAGGGGAGGAGATTCACCCCTCCACTTT.

The CDR3 coding sequence is TGTGCCAGCAGTCCAAGTGCCTCAGGGGGGCAGCCCCAGCATTTT. Translated: CASSPSASGGQPQHF. The J gene is TRBJ1-5, the V gene TRBV27; 7 nucleotides line up with TRBD1. With 5 bases clipped from V and 7 bases from J, the junction kept 11 bases outside the gene matches. The CDR3 covers 15 residues. The germline CDR1 and CDR2 sequences are MNHEY and SMNVEV (reference sequence).

The genes are TRBV18 and TRBJ1-5, with a tentative D call TRBD1 (6 bases). The germline V gene encodes CDR1 KGHSH and CDR2 LQKENI. CDR3 length equals 17 residues. With 3 bases removed from V and 7 bases from J, the gap between germline ends came to 22 bases. CDR3 loop: CASSPNPAGVLNQPQHF. CDR3 nucleotide sequence: TGTGCCAGCTCACCTAATCCCGCAGGGGTTTTGAACCAGCCCCAGCATTTT.

The chain combines TRBV21-1 with TRBJ1-4; TRBD1, as called in the table, went unchecked against the DNA. TRBV21-1 is annotated as a pseudogene. This CDR3 spans 15 amino acids. As DNA, the CDR3 is TGTGCCAGCAGCAAAGGAGGGGGCAGGGGTGAAAAACTGTTTTTT. Its protein is CASSKGGGRGEKLFF.

The rearrangement links TRBV7-2 to TRBJ1-4, with a weak D call TRBD1 (5 bases). Germline V gene lookup returns CDR1 SGHTA and CDR2 FQGNSA. The CDR3 runs 15 residues. The germline V and J ends were trimmed by 4 bases and 10 bases, with 19 bases remaining between them. The CDR3 DNA is TGTGCCAGCAGCTCCGGGACTCCTGTCGAAGGAAAACTGTTTTTT. Protein sequence: CASSSGTPVEGKLFF.

This clone was found once. The V call is TRBV7-2, the J call TRBJ1-2; D call uncertain. The V end lost 5 bases, the J end lost 4 bases, and 11 bases lay between the germline ends. CDR3 length: 13 amino acids. Germline assignment: CDR1 SGHTA and CDR2 FQGNSA. The CDR3 here is CASSRFLVYGYTF. DNA for the CDR3: TGTGCCAGCAGCCGTTTTTTAGTCTATGGCTACACCTTC.